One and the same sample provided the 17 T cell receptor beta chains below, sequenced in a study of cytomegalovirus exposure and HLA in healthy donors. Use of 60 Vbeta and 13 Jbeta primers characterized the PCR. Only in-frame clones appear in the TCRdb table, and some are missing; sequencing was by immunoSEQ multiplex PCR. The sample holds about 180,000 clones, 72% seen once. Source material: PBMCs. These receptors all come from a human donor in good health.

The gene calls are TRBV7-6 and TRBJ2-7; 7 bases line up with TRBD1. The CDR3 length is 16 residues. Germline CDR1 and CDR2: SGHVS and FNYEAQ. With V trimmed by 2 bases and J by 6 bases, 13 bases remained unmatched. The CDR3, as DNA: TGTGCCAGCAGCTTAAGACCCTGGACAGGTACGGGCGAGCAGTACTTC. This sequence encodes CASSLRPWTGTGEQYF. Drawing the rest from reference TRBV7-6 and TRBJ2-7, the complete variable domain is GAGVSQSPRYKVTKRGQDVALRCDPISGHVSLYWYRQALGQGPEFLTYFNYEAQQDKSGLPNDRFSAERPEGSISTLTIQRTEQRDSAMYRCASSLRPWTGTGEQYFGPGTRLTVT.

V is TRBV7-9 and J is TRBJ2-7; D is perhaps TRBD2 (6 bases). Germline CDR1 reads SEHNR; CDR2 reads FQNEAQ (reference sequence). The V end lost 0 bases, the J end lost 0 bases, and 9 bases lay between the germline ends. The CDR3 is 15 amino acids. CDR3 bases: TGTGCCAGCAGCTTAGCGGGGGGTAGCTCCTACGAGCAGTACTTC. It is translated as CASSLAGGSSYEQYF.

CDR3 loop: CASGPTATYEQYF. The CDR3, as DNA: TGTGCCAGCGGGCCGACAGCGACCTACGAGCAGTACTTC. V usage is TRBV6-5 and J usage is TRBJ2-7; possibly TRBD1 for D (5 bases). The germline gives CDR1 MNHEY, CDR2 SVGAGI. The CDR3 extends over 13 amino acids. V lost 8 bases to trimming and J lost 2 bases, with 13 bases between them.

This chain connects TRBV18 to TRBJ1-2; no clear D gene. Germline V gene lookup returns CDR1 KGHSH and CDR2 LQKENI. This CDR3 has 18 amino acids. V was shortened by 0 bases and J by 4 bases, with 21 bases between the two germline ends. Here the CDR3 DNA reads TGTGCCAGCTCACCACCAATCGGACCGGGAGGTTTCAGCTATGGCTACACCTTC. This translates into CASSPPIGPGGFSYGYTF. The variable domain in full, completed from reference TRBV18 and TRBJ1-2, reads NAGVMQNPRHLVRRRGQEARLRCSPMKGHSHVYWYRQLPEEGLKFMVYLQKENIIDESGMPKERFSAEFPKEGPSILRIQQVVRGDSAAYFCASSPPIGPGGFSYGYTFGSGTRLTVV.

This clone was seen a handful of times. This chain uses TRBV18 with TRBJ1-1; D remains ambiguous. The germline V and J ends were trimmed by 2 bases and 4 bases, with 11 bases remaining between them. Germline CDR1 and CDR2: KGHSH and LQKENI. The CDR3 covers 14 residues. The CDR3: CASSPDSQITEAFF. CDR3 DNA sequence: TGTGCCAGCTCACCAGACTCTCAGATCACTGAAGCTTTCTTT.

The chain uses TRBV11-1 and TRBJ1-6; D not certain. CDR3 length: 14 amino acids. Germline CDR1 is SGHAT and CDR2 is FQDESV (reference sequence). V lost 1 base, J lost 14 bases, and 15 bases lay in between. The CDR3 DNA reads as TGTGCCAGCAGCTTAGACAGAGGAGGTTGGGCCCTCCACTTT. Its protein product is CASSLDRGGWALHF.

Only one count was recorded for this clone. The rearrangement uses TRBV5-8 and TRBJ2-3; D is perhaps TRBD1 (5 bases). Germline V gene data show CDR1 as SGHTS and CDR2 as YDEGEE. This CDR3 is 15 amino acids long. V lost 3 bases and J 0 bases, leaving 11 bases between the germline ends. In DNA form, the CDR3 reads TGTGCCAGCAGCTCGTCAGGGATGAGCACAGATACGCAGTATTTT. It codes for CASSSSGMSTDTQYF.

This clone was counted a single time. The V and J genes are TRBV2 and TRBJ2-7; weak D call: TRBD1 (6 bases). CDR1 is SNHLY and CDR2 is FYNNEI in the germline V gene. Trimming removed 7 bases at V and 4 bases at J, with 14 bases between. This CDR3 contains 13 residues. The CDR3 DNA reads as TGTGCCAGCACCTCCGACGGACAGTACGAGCAGTACTTC. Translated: CASTSDGQYEQYF.

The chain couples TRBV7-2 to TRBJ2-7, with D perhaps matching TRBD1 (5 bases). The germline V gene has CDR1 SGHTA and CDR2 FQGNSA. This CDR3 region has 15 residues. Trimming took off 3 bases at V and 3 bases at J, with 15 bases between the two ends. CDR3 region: CASSFSGKGDYEQYF. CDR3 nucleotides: TGTGCCAGCAGCTTTTCGGGTAAAGGGGACTACGAGCAGTACTTC.

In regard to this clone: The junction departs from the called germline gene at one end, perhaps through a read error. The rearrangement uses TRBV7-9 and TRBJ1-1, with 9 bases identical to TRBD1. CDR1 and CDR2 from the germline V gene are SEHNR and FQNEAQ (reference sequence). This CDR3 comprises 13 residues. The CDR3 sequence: CASSHTGGEIRDF. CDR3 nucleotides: TGTGCCAGCAGCCATACAGGGGGCGAGATTCGGGACTTT.

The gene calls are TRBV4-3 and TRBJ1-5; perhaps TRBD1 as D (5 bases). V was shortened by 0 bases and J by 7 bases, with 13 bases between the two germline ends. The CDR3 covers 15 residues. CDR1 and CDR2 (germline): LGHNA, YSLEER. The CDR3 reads CASSQDRDGGQPQHF. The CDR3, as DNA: TGCGCCAGCAGCCAAGATAGGGACGGGGGGCAGCCCCAGCATTTT.

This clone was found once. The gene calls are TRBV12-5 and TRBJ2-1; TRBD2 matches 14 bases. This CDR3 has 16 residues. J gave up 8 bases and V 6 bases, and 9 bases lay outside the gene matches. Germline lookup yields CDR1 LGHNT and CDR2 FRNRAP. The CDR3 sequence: CASGMTSGGALDEQFF. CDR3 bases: TGTGCTAGTGGGATGACTAGCGGGGGGGCCTTGGATGAGCAGTTCTTC.

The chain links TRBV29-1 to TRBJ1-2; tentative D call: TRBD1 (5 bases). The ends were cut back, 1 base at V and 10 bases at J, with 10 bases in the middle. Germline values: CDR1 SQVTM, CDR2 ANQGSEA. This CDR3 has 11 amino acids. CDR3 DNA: TGCAGCGTTGAAGGGGGCGAGGTCTACACCTTC. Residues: CSVEGGEVYTF.

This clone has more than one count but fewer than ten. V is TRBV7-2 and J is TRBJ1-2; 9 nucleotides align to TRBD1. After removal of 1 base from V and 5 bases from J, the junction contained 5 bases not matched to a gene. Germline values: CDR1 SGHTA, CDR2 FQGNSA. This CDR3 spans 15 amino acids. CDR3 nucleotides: TGTGCCAGCAGCTTAGTAACAGGGGGCGCTTATGGCTACACCTTC. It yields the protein CASSLVTGGAYGYTF.

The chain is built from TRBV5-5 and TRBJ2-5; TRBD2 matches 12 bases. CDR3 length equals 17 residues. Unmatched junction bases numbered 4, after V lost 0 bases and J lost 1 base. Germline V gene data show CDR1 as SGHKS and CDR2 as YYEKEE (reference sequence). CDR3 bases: TGTGCCAGCAGCTTGGCCCCGACTAGCGGGGGCCAAGAGACCCAGTACTTC. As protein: CASSLAPTSGGQETQYF.

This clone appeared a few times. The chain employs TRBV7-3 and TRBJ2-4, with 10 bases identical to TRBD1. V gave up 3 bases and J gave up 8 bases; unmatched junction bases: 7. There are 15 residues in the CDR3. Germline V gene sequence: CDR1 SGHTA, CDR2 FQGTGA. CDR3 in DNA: TGTGCCAGCAGCTTTGGCGGGACAGGGGAGGACATTCAGTACTTC. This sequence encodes CASSFGGTGEDIQYF.

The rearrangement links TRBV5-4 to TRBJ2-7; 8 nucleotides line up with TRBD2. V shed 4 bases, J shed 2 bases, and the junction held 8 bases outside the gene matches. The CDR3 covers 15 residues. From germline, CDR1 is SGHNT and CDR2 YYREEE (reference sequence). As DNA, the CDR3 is TGTGCCAGCAGCCCGTACAACGGGGGGGCCTACGAGCAGTACTTC. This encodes CASSPYNGGAYEQYF.